This T cell receptor beta chain was captured by sequencing in a study of post-analysis software for immune sequencing data. Findings and caveats of the study: Strong same-batch co-clustering of samples appeared with F measure clustering. About 5 TRBV segments were more frequent in patients than controls; TRBV5-6, TRBV5-1 and TRBV20-1 belonged to this group. Versus controls, multiple sclerosis patients showed significantly lower diversity (normalized Chao1).

On this clonotype: The antigen is not known.

Unique molecular identifiers were built into the TCR beta cDNA libraries. MiXCR was run by TCRdb on the PCR reads, yielding one entry per CDR3 protein. The table has roughly 430,000 distinct CDR3 sequences, approximately 39% seen once. Germline V lookup: CDR1 MNHEY, CDR2 SVGAGI. CDR3 length: 15 amino acids. Trimming took 6 bases from V and 2 from J; bases not matched to a gene: 6. The sample was blood. This chain connects TRBV6-5 to TRBJ1-5; 8 positions match TRBD1. The sequence derives from a girl aged 2 to 9 with multiple sclerosis. The CDR3 sequence: CASRTDRGRNQPQHF. DNA for the CDR3: TGTGCCAGCAGGACCGACAGGGGCCGCAATCAGCCCCAGCATTTT.